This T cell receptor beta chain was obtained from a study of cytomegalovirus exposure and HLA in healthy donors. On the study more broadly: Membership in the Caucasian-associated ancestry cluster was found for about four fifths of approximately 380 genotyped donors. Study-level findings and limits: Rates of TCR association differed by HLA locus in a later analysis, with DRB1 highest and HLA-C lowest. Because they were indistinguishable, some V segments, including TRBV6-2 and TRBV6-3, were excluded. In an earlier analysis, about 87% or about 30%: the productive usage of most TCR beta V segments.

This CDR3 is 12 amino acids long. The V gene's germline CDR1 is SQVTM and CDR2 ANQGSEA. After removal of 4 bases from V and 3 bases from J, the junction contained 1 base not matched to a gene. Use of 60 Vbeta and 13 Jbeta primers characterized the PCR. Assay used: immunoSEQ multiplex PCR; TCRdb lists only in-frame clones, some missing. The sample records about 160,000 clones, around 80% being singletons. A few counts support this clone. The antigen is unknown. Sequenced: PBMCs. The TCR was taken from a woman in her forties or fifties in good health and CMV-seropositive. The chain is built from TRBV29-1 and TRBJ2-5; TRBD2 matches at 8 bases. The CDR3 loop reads CSVGGLEETQYF. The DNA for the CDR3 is TGCAGCGTTGGGGGACTAGAAGAGACCCAGTACTTC.